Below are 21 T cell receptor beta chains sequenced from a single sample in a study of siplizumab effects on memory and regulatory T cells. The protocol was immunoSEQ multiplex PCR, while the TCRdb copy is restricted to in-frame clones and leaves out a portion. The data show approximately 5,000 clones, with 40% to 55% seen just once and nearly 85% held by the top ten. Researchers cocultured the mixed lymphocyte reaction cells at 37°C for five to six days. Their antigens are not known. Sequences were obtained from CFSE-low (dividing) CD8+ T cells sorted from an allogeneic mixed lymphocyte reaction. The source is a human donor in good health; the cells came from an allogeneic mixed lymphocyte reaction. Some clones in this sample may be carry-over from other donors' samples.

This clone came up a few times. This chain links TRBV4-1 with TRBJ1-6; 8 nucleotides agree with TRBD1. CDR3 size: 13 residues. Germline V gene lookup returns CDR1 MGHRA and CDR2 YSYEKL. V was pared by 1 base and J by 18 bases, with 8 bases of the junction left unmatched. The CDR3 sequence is CASSQAGRDRYHF. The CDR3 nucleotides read TGCGCCAGCAGCCAAGCGGGTCGGGACAGGTACCACTTT.

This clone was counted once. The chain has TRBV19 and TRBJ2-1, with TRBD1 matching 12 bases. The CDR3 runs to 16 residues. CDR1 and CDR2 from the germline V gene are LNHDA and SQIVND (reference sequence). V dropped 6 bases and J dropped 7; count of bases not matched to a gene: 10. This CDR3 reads CASRYGRDRGLNEQFF. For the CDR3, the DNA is TGTGCCAGTAGATACGGTAGGGACAGGGGGCTGAATGAGCAGTTCTTC. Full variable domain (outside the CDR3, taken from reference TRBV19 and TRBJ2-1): DGGITQSPKYLFRKEGQNVTLSCEQNLNHDAMYWYRQDPGQGLRLIYYSQIVNDFQKGDIAEGYSVSREKKESFPLTVTSAQKNPTAFYLCASRYGRDRGLNEQFFGPGTRLTVL.

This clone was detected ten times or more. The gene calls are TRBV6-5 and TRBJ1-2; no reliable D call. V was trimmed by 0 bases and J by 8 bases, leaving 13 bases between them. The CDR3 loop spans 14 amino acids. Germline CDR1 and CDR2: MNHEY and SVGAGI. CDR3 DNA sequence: TGTGCCAGCAGTTACTCGGCCCTAACGAGAGGCTACACCTTC. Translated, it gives CASSYSALTRGYTF.

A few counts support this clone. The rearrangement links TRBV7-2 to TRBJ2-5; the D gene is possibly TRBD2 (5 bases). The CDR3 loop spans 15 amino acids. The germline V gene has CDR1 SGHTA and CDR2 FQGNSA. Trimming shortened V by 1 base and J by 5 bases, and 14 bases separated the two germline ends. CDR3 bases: TGTGCCAGCAGCTTAGATTTTCGGGGATGGGAGACCCAGTACTTC. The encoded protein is CASSLDFRGWETQYF.

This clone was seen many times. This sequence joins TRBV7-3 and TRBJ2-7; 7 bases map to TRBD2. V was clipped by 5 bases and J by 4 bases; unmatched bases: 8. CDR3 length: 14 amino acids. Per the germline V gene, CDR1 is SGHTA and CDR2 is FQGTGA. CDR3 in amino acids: CASSIGLGGYEQYF. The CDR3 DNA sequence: TGTGCCAGCAGCATCGGACTAGGAGGGTACGAGCAGTACTTC.

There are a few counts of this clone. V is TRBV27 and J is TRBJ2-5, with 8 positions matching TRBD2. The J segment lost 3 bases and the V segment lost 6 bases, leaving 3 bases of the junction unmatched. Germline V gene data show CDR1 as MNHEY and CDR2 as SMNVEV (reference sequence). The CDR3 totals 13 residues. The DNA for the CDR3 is TGTGCCAGCAGAGGACTAGCAGAAGAGACCCAGTACTTC. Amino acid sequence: CASRGLAEETQYF.

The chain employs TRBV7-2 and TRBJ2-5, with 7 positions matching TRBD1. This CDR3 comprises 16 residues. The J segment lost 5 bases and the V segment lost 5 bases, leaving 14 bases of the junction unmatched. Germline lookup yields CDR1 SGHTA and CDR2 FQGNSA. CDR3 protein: CASSHGTDRKSETQYF. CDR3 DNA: TGTGCCAGCAGCCACGGGACAGACCGCAAAAGCGAGACCCAGTACTTC.

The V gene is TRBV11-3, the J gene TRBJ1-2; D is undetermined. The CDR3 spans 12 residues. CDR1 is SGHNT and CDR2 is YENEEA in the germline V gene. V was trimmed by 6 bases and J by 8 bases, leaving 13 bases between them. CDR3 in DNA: TGTGCCAGCAGAAGGGAGGTTGGGGGCTACACCTTC. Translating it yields CASRREVGGYTF.

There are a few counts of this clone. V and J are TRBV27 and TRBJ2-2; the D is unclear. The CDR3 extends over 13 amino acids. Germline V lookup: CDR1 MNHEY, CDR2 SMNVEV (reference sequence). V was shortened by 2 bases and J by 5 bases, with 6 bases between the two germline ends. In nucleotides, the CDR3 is TGTGCCAGCAGTTTAGGTCCTACCGGGGAGCTGTTTTTT. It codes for CASSLGPTGELFF.

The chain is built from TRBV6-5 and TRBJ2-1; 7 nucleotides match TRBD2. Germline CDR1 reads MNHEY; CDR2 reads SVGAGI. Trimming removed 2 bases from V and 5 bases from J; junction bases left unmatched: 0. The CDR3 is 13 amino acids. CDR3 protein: CASSYGGDNEQFF. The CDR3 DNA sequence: TGTGCCAGCAGTTACGGGGGGGACAATGAGCAGTTCTTC.

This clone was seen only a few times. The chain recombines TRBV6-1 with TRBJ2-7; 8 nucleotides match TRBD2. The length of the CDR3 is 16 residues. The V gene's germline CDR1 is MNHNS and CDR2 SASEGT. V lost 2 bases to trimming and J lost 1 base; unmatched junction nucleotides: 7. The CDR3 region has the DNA TGTGCCAGCAGTGAATCCTATGCGGGAGGATCCTACGAGCAGTACTTC. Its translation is CASSESYAGGSYEQYF.

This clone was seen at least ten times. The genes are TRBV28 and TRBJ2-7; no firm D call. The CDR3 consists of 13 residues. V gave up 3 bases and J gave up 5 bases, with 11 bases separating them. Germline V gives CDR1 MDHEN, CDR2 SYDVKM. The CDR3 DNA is TGTGCCAGCAGTTTTAACGAACGCGACGAGCAGTACTTC. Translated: CASSFNERDEQYF.

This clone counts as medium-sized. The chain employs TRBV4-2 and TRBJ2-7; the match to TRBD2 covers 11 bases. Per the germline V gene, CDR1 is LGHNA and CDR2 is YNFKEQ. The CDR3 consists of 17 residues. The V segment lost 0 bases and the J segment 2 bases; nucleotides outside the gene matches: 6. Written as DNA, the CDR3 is TGTGCCAGCAGCCAAGATGCACTAGCGGGAGACACCTACGAGCAGTACTTC. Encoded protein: CASSQDALAGDTYEQYF.

The CDR3 protein is CASSQTDGFNEQFF. In nucleotides, the CDR3 is TGCGCCAGCAGCCAAACGGACGGCTTCAATGAGCAGTTCTTC. The chain links TRBV4-1 to TRBJ2-1; D is uncertain. Deletions cut 2 bases from V and 6 bases from J, with 11 bases between. Germline V gene lookup returns CDR1 MGHRA and CDR2 YSYEKL. The CDR3 covers 14 residues.

In DNA form, the CDR3 reads TGTGCCAGCAGCTTAGTTTTTGGGACAGGGGCCGAGCAGTACTTC. Protein sequence: CASSLVFGTGAEQYF. This chain links TRBV7-8 with TRBJ2-7, with 10 bases matching TRBD1. The germline gives CDR1 SGHVS, CDR2 FQNEAQ. The CDR3 extends over 15 amino acids. The junction had 6 bases not matched to a gene; V was cut back by 1 base and J by 6 bases.

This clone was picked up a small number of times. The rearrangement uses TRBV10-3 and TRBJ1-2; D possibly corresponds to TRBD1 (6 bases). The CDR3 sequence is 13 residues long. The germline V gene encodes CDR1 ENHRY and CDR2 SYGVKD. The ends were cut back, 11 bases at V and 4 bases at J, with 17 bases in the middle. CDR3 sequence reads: CAPTPPGAYGYTF. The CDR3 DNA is TGTGCCCCCACACCTCCAGGGGCCTATGGCTACACCTTC.

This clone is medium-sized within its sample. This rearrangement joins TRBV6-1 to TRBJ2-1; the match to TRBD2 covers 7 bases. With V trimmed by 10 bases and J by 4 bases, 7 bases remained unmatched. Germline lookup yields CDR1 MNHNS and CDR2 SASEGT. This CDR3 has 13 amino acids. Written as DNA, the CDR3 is TGTGCCATCATCCTAGCGGATTACAATGAGCAGTTCTTC. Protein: CAIILADYNEQFF.

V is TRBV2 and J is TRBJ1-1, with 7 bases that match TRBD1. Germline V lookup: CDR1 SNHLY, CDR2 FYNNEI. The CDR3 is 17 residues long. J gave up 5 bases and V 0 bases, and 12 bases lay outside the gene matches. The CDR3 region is CASSEALQGLRGTEAFF. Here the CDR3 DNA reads TGTGCCAGCAGTGAAGCGCTTCAGGGACTCAGGGGGACTGAAGCTTTCTTT.

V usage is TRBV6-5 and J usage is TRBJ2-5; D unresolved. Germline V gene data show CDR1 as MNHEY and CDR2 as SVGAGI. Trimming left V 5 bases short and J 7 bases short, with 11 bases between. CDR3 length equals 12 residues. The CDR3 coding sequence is TGTGCCAGCAGTCCTAGGGCTGGGACCCAGTACTTC. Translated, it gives CASSPRAGTQYF.

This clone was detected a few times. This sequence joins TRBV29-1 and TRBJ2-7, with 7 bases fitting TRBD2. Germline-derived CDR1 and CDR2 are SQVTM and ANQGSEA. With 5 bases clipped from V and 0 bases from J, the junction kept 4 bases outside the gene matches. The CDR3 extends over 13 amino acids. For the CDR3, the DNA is TGCAGCGTTCCGCGGGAGAGCTCCTACGAGCAGTACTTC. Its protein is CSVPRESSYEQYF.

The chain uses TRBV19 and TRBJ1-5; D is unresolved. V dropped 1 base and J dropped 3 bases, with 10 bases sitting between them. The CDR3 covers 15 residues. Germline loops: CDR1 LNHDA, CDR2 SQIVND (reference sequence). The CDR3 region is CASSIGTQFNQPQHF. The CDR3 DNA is TGTGCCAGTAGTATAGGCACGCAGTTCAATCAGCCCCAGCATTTT.